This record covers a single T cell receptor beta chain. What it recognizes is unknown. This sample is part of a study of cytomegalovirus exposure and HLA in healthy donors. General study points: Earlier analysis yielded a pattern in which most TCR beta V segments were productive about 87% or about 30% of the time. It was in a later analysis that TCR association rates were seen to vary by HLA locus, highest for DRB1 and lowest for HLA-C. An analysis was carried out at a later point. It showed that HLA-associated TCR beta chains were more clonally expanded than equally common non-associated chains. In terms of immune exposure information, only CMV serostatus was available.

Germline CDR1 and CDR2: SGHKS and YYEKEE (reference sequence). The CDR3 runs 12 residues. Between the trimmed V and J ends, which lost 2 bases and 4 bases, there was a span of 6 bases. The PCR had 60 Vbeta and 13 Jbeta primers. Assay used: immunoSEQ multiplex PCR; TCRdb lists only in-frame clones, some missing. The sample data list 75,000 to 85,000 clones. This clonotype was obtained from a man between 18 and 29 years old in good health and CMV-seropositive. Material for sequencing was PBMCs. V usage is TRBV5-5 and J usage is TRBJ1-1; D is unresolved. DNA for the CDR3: TGTGCCAGCAGCTTTCTTCTCACTGAAGCTTTCTTT. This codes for CASSFLLTEAFF.